Listed here are 5 T cell receptor beta chains from one sample, sequenced in a study of blood T cell repertoires in COVID-19. The data were produced by immunoSEQ multiplex PCR, yet TCRdb's version contains in-frame clones alone and is incomplete. The table shows approximately 210,000 clones, with approximately 84% occurring only once. The material sequenced was peripheral blood. These receptors came from a woman of 80 years or more with COVID-19, enrolled during active disease.

The chain is built from TRBV3-1 (or the pseudogene TRBV3-2) and TRBJ2-1, with 7 bases lining up with TRBD2. The CDR3 sequence is 14 residues long. J was trimmed by 7 bases and V by 4 bases; bases with no gene match: 7. Per germline, CDR1 LGHDT and CDR2 YNNKEL (reference sequence). The CDR3 region has the DNA TGTGCCAGCAGCCCCTTGGGGGAGGGGAATGAGCAGTTCTTC. The encoded protein is CASSPLGEGNEQFF.

V is TRBV4-1 and J is TRBJ2-5; 9 bases match TRBD2. The junction had 3 bases not matched to a gene; V was cut back by 1 base and J by 3 bases. This CDR3 comprises 15 residues. CDR1 and CDR2 from the germline V gene are MGHRA and YSYEKL. The CDR3 DNA follows: TGCGCCAGCAGCCAAGTGCAGCGGGGGGAAGAGACCCAGTACTTC. It encodes CASSQVQRGEETQYF.

The chain recombines TRBV7-9 with TRBJ2-3, with D unclear. V dropped 5 bases and J dropped 0 bases, with 9 bases sitting between them. CDR1 is SEHNR and CDR2 is FQNEAQ in the germline V gene (reference sequence). The CDR3 runs to 14 residues. CDR3 nucleotide sequence: TGTGCCAGCAGCCCCCTTATTAGCACAGATACGCAGTATTTT. Translation gives CASSPLISTDTQYF.

V usage is TRBV12-2 and J usage is TRBJ1-1. TRBV12-2 is reported as a pseudogene. The CDR3 totals 14 residues. In DNA, the CDR3 is TGTGCAAGTCGCTTAGCGTTCAGCGACACTGAAGCTTTCTTT. Encoded protein: CASRLAFSDTEAFF.

The chain links TRBV6-6 to TRBJ2-3; 8 nucleotides line up with TRBD2. J was trimmed by 1 base and V by 3 bases; bases with no gene match: 0. Germline V CDR1 and CDR2: MNHNY, SVGAGI (reference sequence). This CDR3 spans 14 amino acids. CDR3 residues: CASSYSGGTDTQYF. The CDR3 DNA follows: TGTGCCAGCAGTTATAGCGGGGGCACAGATACGCAGTATTTT.